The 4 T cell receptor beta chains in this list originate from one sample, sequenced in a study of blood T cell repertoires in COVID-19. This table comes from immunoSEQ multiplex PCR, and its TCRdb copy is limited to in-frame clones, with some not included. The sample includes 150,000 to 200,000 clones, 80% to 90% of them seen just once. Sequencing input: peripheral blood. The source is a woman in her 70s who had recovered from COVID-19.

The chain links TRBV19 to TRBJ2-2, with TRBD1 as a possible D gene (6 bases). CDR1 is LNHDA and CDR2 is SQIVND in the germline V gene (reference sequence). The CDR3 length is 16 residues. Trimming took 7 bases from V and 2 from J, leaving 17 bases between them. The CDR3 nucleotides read TGTGCCAGTAATGGACTGAGGACAGCCAACACCGGGGAGCTGTTTTTT. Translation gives CASNGLRTANTGELFF.

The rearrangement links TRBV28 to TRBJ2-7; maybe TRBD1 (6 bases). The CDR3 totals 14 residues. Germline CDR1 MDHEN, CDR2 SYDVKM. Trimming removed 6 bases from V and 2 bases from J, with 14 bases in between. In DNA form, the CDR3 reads TGTGCCAGCAGGTCCCCCCAGGGGCCCTACGAGCAGTACTTC. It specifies CASRSPQGPYEQYF.

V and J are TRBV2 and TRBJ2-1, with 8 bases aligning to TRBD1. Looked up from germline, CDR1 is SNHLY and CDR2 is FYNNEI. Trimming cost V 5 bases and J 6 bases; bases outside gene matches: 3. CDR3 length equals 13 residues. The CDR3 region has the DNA TGTGCCAGCAGTCCCGACAGGGGCAATGAGCAGTTCTTC. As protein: CASSPDRGNEQFF.

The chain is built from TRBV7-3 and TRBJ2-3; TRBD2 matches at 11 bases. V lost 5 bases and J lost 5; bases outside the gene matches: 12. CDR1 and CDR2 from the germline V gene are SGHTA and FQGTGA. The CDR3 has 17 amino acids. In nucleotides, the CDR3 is TGTGCCAGCAGCCTTAACCCGACGCTAGCGGGGGGAGATACGCAGTATTTT. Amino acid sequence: CASSLNPTLAGGDTQYF.